Below, 7 T cell receptor beta chains from the same sample are listed, as sequenced in a study of CD8 T cells in ankylosing spondylitis. Via MiXCR, TCRdb re-called the 5' RACE reads, giving one row per CDR3 protein. The sample includes fewer than 35,000 distinct CDR3 sequences, approximately 15% of them seen just once. The sequenced material came from blood. The source is a male donor with ankylosing spondylitis or in good health (not recorded which).

The chain carries TRBV6-5 and TRBJ2-1, with TRBD2 matching 7 bases. The CDR3 consists of 17 residues. Germline CDR1 is MNHEY and CDR2 is SVGAGI. With V trimmed by 5 bases and J by 0 bases, 10 bases remained unmatched. For the CDR3, the DNA is TGTGCCAGCAGTGTCGGGGGAGGGTTCCGCTCCTACAATGAGCAGTTCTTC. This gives the protein CASSVGGGFRSYNEQFF.

This chain connects TRBV7-2 to TRBJ2-7; 8 bases match TRBD2. The CDR3 has 14 residues. Trimming at V came to 7 bases and at J to 4 bases, leaving 9 bases not matched to a gene. CDR1 and CDR2 from the germline V gene are SGHTA and FQGNSA. The CDR3 sequence is CASNEERGPYEQYV. CDR3 DNA: TGTGCCAGCAACGAAGAGCGGGGGCCGTACGAGCAGTACGTC.

The rearrangement joins TRBV11-2 to TRBJ2-2; 8 nucleotides match TRBD1. Trimming took 4 bases from V and 7 from J; bases not matched to a gene: 8. CDR1 and CDR2 from the germline V gene are SGHAT and FQNNGV. This CDR3 comprises 15 residues. The CDR3 nucleotides read TGTGCCAGCAGCTCTAGGCAGGGGGCAATCGGGGAGCTGTTTTTT. Translation gives CASSSRQGAIGELFF.

This rearrangement joins TRBV28 to TRBJ1-1; D ambiguous. Germline V gives CDR1 MDHEN, CDR2 SYDVKM. Trimming shortened V by 6 bases and J by 4 bases, and 15 bases separated the two germline ends. The CDR3 runs to 14 residues. The CDR3 DNA reads as TGTGCCAGCAGCCCCCCAGACCGACTCACTGAAGCTTTCTTT. Its translation: CASSPPDRLTEAFF.

The table lists this clonotype with a few counts. This rearrangement joins TRBV12-3 or TRBV12-4 to TRBJ2-3, with TRBD2 matching 14 bases. V shed 5 bases, J shed 0 bases, and the junction held 7 bases outside the gene matches. The CDR3 length is 18 residues. The CDR3, as DNA: TGTGCCAGCAGTCGTCCCGGGACTAGCGGGAGCAGCACAGATACGCAGTATTTT. This translates into CASSRPGTSGSSTDTQYF.

The chain links TRBV29-1 to TRBJ2-3, with 9 bases that match TRBD2. The V and J ends lost 7 bases and 5 bases, in that order; junction bases with no gene match: 10. In germline, CDR1 is SQVTM, CDR2 ANQGSEA. The CDR3 covers 14 residues. The chain's CDR3 is CSGDPLAGKDTQYF. The CDR3 DNA sequence: TGCAGCGGTGACCCCCTAGCGGGGAAAGATACGCAGTATTTT.

This clonotype was found a few times. V usage is TRBV7-2 and J usage is TRBJ2-1; 8 bases are a match to TRBD2. V lost 5 bases to trimming and J lost 4 bases; unmatched junction nucleotides: 7. The CDR3 has 15 amino acids. Germline CDR1 reads SGHTA; CDR2 reads FQGNSA. The CDR3 DNA reads TGTGCCAGCAGCCCGCTAGCGGGTGAGTACAATGAGCAGTTCTTC. This codes for CASSPLAGEYNEQFF. Combining the CDR3 with reference TRBV7-2 and TRBJ2-1 gives the whole variable domain GAGVSQSPSNKVTEKGKDVELRCDPISGHTALYWYRQSLGQGLEFLIYFQGNSAPDKSGLPSDRFSAERTGGSVSTLTIQRTQQEDSAVYLCASSPLAGEYNEQFFGPGTRLTVL.